A selection of T cell receptor beta chains follows, all from one sample in a study of blood T cells in healthy people across ages. A single record per CDR3 protein comes from TCRdb applying MiXCR to the 5' RACE reads. Of hundreds of thousands of distinct CDR3 sequences in the sample, about 37% were seen once. The sequenced material came from blood. The receptors here all came from a man aged 18 to 35 in good health. Both conserved end residues are trimmed from each CDR3. Clone sizes are given selectively: once, few, many, or a class where the clone is expanded.

clone size	V gene	CDR3 protein
few	TRBV12-3/TRBV12-4	ASMGVAGVTDTQY
-	TRBV27	ASSPLMGGYT
few	TRBV25-1	ASRETGSYNEQY
-	TRBV3-1	AGSPTQGRFEAF
many	TRBV7-2	ASSPGQGNTGELF
-	TRBV30	AWRTRGHQETQY
-	TRBV20-1	SARRQLRNYGYT
-	TRBV7-2	ASSLGLGLAGNQY
once	TRBV28	ASSESGTEAYNEQF
few	TRBV5-1	ASSLAEGRDIQY
few	TRBV9	ASSTHPVVGAVGELF
-	TRBV20-1	SARGTANTEAF
few	TRBV7-2	ASSLYPTKPYEQY
-	TRBV4-1	ASSQNQGEAF
-	TRBV7-2	ASSLGVGCQQF
-	TRBV5-1	ASSKERGDYNEQF
-	TRBV28	ASSPLLARYPSTDTQY
-	TRBV25-1	ASSEGRGFFTDTQY
once	TRBV7-9	ASRRDGGNEKLF
many	TRBV4-2	ASSQETADNEKLF
-	TRBV3-1	ASSQVPGEGVEAF
-	TRBV5-1	ASSLRPQMNTGELF
-	TRBV6-2/TRBV6-3	ASTNGGTEAF
-	TRBV4-3	ASSQLLAADTQY
few	TRBV20-1	SASVDSTYEQY
-	TRBV20-1	SARTTAQGPQH
-	TRBV5-6	ASSPARGMSYEQY
few	TRBV5-1	ASSLEFARSAYNEQF
-	TRBV12-3/TRBV12-4	ASSLFSGSTDTQY
-	TRBV4-3	ASSQEPGASYEQY
few	TRBV6-5	ASSLNGGGTGELF
-	TRBV14	ASRNFGANVLT
many	TRBV5-6	ASSLEGLDYGYT
few	TRBV12-3/TRBV12-4	ASGPGSSYNEQF
many	TRBV7-2	ASGQYNEQF
-	TRBV7-9	ASSLSRVDRNTEAF
-	TRBV28	ASRATGEEGNQPQH
-	TRBV2	ASSEEVPMNTEAF
few	TRBV21-1	ASSKSRNWGQF
-	TRBV13	ASSLPAGTQY